The text below deals with one T cell receptor (beta chain). This sample is drawn from a study of blood T cell repertoires in COVID-19. The wider study: Acute and convalescent COVID-19 specimens originated in the United States, Italy and Spain. In each case, the material was cDNA or gDNA derived from T cells, B-cell-depleted T cells, or PBMCs.

The germline V gene has CDR1 PRHDT and CDR2 FYEKMQ (reference sequence). The germline V and J ends were trimmed by 1 base and 2 bases, with 8 bases remaining between them. CDR3 size: 14 residues. In the original workflow: Researchers report that nucleated cell counts were estimated from reference gene primer amplification. Produced via immunoSEQ multiplex PCR; TCRdb's table is partial and in-frame only. D and trimming come from the DNA, and the V and J calls and clone size come from that table. Seen here are some 360,000 clones, more than 70% observed once, and the top ten hold 3.9%. One Seattle source followed patients from active infection through their disease course.

Sequencing was carried out using peripheral blood. The chain combines TRBV13 with TRBJ1-2, with D possibly being TRBD1 (6 bases). This TCR was sampled from a woman between 55 and 75 years old with COVID-19, enrolled during active disease. CDR3 sequence: CASSLDRVNYGYTF. CDR3 in DNA: TGTGCCAGCAGCTTAGACAGGGTGAACTATGGCTACACCTTC.